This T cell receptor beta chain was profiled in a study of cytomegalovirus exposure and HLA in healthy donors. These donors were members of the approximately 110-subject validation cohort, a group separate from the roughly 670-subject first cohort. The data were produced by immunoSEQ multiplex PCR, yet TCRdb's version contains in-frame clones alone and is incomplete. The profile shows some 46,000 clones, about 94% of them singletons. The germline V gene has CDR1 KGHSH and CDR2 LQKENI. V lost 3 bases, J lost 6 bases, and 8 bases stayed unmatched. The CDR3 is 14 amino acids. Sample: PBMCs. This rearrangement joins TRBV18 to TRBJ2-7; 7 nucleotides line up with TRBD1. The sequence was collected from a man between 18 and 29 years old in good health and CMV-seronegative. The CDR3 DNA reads TGTGCCAGCTCACCGGACAGGCCCGCTCGCGAGCAGTACTTC. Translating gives CASSPDRPAREQYF.